Detailed here is one T cell receptor beta chain. Germline V gene data show CDR1 as MNHEY and CDR2 as SMNVEV (reference sequence). The V and J ends lost 5 bases and 7 bases, in that order; junction bases with no gene match: 12. CDR3 size: 15 residues. This entry comes from a study of graft-versus-host responses after intestinal transplantation. The overall study: Tacrolimus and steroids were given for two to three years to all recipients after anti-thymocyte globulin induction.

Processing released intraepithelial and lamina propria lymphocytes from the graft tissue. This table comes from immunoSEQ multiplex PCR, and its TCRdb copy is limited to in-frame clones, with some not included. The repertoire consists of under 15,000 clones, with over 70% occurring once and the leading ten covering approximately 4.5%. This TCR derives from a human patient who received an intestinal transplant, so some T cells may come from the graft donor. V usage is TRBV27 and J usage is TRBJ2-5, with 8 bases aligning to TRBD1. This specimen was ileum tissue, taken around 4.5 months after intestinal transplantation. The CDR3 spells CASSANQGAKGTQYF. The DNA of the CDR3 is TGTGCCAGCAGTGCTAACCAGGGGGCGAAGGGGACCCAGTACTTC.